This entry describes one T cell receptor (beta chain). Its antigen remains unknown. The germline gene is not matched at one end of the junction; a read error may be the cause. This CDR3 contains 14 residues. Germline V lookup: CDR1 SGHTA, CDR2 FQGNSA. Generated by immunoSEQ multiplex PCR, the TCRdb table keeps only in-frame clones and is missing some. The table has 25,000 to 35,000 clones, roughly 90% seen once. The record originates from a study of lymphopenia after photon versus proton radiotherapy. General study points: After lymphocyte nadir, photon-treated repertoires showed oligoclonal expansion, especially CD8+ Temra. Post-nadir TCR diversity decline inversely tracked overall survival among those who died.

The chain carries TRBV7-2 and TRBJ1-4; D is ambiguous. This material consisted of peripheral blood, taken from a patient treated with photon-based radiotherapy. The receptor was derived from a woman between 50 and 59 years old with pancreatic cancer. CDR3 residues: CASGFGEANEKLFF. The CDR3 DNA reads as TGTGCCAGCGGCTTCGGGGAAGCTAATGAAAAACTGTTTTTT. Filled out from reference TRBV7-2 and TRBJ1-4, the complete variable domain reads GAGVSQSPSNKVTEKGKDVELRCDPISGHTALYWYRQSLGQGLEFLIYFQGNSAPDKSGLPSDRFSAERTGGSVSTLTIQRTQQEDSAVYLCASGFGEANEKLFFGSGTQLSVL.